What follows describes a single TCR beta chain. Antigen specificity is unknown. This entry is derived from a study of CXCR3-negative and CXCR3-positive naive CD8 T cells. General study points: Within a donor, both naive subsets shared TRBV-TRBJ usage, unlike memory cells. Naive subsets were similarly diverse, while memory CD8+ repertoires were much less diverse.

Triplicates of 250,000 to 350,000 cells were sorted from each CD8+ T cell subset. The CDR3 has 11 residues. Germline loops: CDR1 SEHNR, CDR2 FQNEAQ (reference sequence). The study made its TRB cDNA libraries by 5' RACE, adding UMI labels. TCRdb reprocessed the 5' RACE reads; each CDR3 protein has one entry and no DNA is given. The listing records tens of thousands of distinct CDR3 sequences. The chain couples TRBV7-9 to TRBJ2-3. The specimen sequenced was naive CXCR3- CD8+ T cells from blood. As to subset: CD45RO-CCR7+CD27+CD95- naive CD8+ T cells lacking CXCR3 (TNR3-). This clonotype was sampled from a human donor in good health. Some clones in this sample may be carry-over from other donors' samples. The CDR3 is CASSPTDTQYF. The full variable domain, its missing parts supplied by reference TRBV7-9 and TRBJ2-3, is DTGVSQNPRHKITKRGQNVTFRCDPISEHNRLYWYRQTLGQGPEFLTYFQNEAQLEKSRLLSDRFSAERPKGSFSTLEIQRTEQGDSAMYLCASSPTDTQYFGPGTRLTVL.